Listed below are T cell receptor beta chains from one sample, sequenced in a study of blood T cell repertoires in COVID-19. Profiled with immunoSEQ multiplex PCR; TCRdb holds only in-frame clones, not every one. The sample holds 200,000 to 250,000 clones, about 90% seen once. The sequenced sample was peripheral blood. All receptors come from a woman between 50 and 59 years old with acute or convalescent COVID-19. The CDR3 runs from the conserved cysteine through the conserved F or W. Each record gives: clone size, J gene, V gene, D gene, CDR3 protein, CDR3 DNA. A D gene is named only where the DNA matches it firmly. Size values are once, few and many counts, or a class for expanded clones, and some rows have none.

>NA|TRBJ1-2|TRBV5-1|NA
CASSRGAGYGYTF
TGCGCCAGCAGCCGGGGGGCAGGCTATGGCTACACCTTC
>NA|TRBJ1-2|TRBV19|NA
CASSGAGGYSGGYGYTF
TGTGCCAGTAGTGGAGCGGGAGGCTATTCCGGTGGGTATGGCTACACCTTC
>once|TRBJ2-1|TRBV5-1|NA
CASSEYNEQFF
TGCGCCAGCAGCGAGTACAATGAGCAGTTCTTC
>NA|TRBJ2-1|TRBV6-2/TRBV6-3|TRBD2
CASSYPGLAGNEQFF
TGTGCCAGCAGTTACCCGGGACTAGCGGGGAATGAGCAGTTCTTC
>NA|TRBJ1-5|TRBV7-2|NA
CASSPDRSQPQHF
TGTGCCAGCAGTCCTGACAGGTCCCAGCCCCAGCATTTT
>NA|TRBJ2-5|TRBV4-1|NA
CASSYALSGWETQYF
TGCGCCAGCAGCTACGCCCTATCAGGGTGGGAGACCCAGTACTTC
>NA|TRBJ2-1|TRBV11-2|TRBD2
CASSLDGLAAYNEQFF
TGTGCCAGCAGCTTAGATGGACTAGCGGCCTACAATGAGCAGTTCTTC
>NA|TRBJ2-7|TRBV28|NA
CASSRTSLSGYEQYF
TGTGCCAGCAGTCGGACTTCCCTTTCGGGTTACGAGCAGTACTTC
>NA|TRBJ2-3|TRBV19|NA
CASSIAKVVDGADTQYF
TGTGCCAGTAGTATAGCCAAAGTTGTAGACGGGGCAGATACGCAGTATTTT
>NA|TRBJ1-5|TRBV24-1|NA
CATSMMDSHPSNQPQHF
TGTGCCACATCGATGATGGACAGTCATCCTAGCAATCAGCCCCAGCATTTT
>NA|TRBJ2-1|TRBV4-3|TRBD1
CASSRGTGNTYNEQFF
TGCGCCAGCAGCCGAGGGACAGGGAATACCTACAATGAGCAGTTCTTC
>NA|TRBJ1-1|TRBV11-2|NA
CASSLTGRGTEAFF
TGTGCCAGCAGCTTAACCGGCCGGGGCACTGAAGCTTTCTTT
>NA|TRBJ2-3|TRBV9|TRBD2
CASSVQSGGEITQYF
TGTGCCAGCAGCGTCCAAAGCGGGGGGGAAATTACGCAGTATTTT
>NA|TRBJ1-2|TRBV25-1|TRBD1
CASSLGQGSSYTF
TGTGCCAGCAGCTTGGGACAGGGGTCGAGCTACACCTTC
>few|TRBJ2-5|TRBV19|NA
CASSSDQETQYF
TGTGCCAGTAGTTCAGACCAAGAGACCCAGTACTTC
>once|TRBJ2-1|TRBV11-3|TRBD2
CASSPGWGGGVNKQFF
TGTGCCAGCAGCCCCGGGTGGGGGGGTGGAGTGAATAAGCAGTTCTTC
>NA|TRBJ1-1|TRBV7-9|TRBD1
CASSARDRERTEAFF
TGTGCCAGCAGCGCAAGGGACAGGGAGAGGACTGAAGCTTTCTTT
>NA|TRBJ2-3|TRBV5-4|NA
CADGAAEDTQYF
TGTGCCGATGGGGCCGCGGAGGATACGCAGTATTTT
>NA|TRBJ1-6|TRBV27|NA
CASSLVAGGDSPLHF
TGTGCCAGCAGCTTGGTGGCCGGGGGGGATTCACCCCTCCACTTT
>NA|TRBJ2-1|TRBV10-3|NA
CAISRGFSYNEQFF
TGTGCCATCAGTCGGGGATTCTCCTACAATGAGCAGTTCTTC
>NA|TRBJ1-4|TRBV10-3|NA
CAISEVSTGNEKLFF
TGTGCCATCAGTGAGGTTTCGACGGGTAATGAAAAACTGTTTTTT
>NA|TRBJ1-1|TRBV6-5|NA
CASSRPDITEAFF
TGTGCCAGCAGTCGGCCGGACATCACTGAAGCTTTCTTT
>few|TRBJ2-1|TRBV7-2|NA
CASSPESGSQFF
TGTGCCAGCAGCCCGGAGTCCGGGTCACAGTTCTTC
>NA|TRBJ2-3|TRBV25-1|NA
CASSEFYITDTQYF
TGTGCCAGCAGTGAATTTTACATCACAGATACGCAGTATTTT
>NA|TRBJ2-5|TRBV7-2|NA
CASRQVPLYQETQYF
TGTGCCAGCAGGCAGGTACCCCTGTACCAAGAGACCCAGTACTTC
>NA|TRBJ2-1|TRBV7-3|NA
CASSRDSDNEQFF
TGTGCCAGCAGCCGGGACTCTGACAATGAGCAGTTCTTC
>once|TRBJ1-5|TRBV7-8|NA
CASSRSIGGGQGYSNQPQHF
TGTGCCAGCAGCCGCTCCATAGGGGGGGGCCAGGGGTATAGCAATCAGCCCCAGCATTTT
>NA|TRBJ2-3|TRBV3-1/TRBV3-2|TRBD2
CASSFTSGAPDTQYF
TGTGCCAGCAGCTTTACTAGCGGGGCCCCAGATACGCAGTATTTT
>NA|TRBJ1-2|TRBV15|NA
CATSRGNSNYGYTF
TGTGCCACCAGCAGAGGTAACAGTAACTATGGCTACACCTTC
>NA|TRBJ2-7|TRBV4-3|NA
CASSQEASLAGRYEQYF
TGCGCCAGCAGCCAAGAGGCCTCTCTGGCGGGAAGGTACGAGCAGTACTTC
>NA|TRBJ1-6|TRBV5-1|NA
CASSSPGNSPLHF
TGCGCCAGCAGCTCCCCAGGGAATTCACCCCTCCACTTT
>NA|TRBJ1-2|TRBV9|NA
CASSTQTGGYTF
TGTGCCAGCAGCACTCAAACAGGGGGCTACACCTTC
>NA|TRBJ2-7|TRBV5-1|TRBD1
CASSLYSGGASYEQYF
TGCGCCAGCAGCTTGTATTCAGGGGGCGCGTCCTACGAGCAGTACTTC
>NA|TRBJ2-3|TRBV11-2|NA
CASSLVGAKDTQYF
TGTGCCAGCAGCTTAGTAGGGGCCAAAGATACGCAGTATTTT
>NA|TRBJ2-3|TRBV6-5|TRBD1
CASRQGKGTDTQYF
TGTGCCAGCAGACAGGGGAAGGGCACAGATACGCAGTATTTT
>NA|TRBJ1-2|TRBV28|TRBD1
CASTSSTGTSYGYTF
TGTGCCAGCACCTCCTCGACAGGGACCTCATATGGCTACACCTTC
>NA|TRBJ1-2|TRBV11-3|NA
CASSLDGGTDYGYTF
TGTGCCAGCAGCTTAGATGGCGGGACGGACTATGGCTACACCTTC
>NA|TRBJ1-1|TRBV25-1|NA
CASTTTGAWGEAFF
TGTGCCAGCACCACAACAGGAGCCTGGGGTGAAGCTTTCTTT
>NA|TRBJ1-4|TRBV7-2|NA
CASSFSGYSTNEKLFF
TGTGCCAGCAGCTTTTCAGGTTACAGCACTAATGAAAAACTGTTTTTT
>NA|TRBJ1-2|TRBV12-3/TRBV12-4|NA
CASSLSNYGYTF
TGTGCCAGCAGTCTTTCTAACTATGGCTACACCTTC
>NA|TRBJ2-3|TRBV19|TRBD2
CASSILGGGLDTQYF
TGTGCCAGTAGTATTTTGGGGGGAGGGTTAGATACGCAGTATTTT
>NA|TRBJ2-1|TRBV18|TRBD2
CASSPPGTRNEQFF
TGTGCCAGCTCACCCCCCGGGACTAGAAATGAGCAGTTCTTC